The T cell receptor beta chain under discussion was sequenced for a study of control samples from healthy donors and cancer patients. TCRdb keeps only in-frame clones here, not all; method: immunoSEQ multiplex PCR. Of about 51,000 clones in the sample, about nine tenths were seen once. Germline assignment: CDR1 MNHEY and CDR2 SMNVEV (reference sequence). The V end lost 0 bases, the J end lost 7 bases, and 6 bases lay between the germline ends. CDR3 length: 12 amino acids. Sequencing was performed on PBMCs. The V call is TRBV27, the J call TRBJ1-1, with D perhaps matching TRBD1 (5 bases). This TCR derives from a man in his forties or fifties with colorectal cancer. In DNA, the CDR3 is TGTGCCAGCAGTTTATCGGGACTTGAAGCTTTCTTT. Amino acids: CASSLSGLEAFF.